The subject of this entry is one TCR beta chain. Its antigen is undetermined. The V gene's germline CDR1 is KGHSH and CDR2 LQKENI. The CDR3 spans 12 residues. V lost 3 bases to trimming and J lost 5 bases, with 7 bases between them. The sample's time point: cycle 4 day 1 (C4D1), after more than 5 weeks of nivolumab. Each of the patients experienced relapse following autologous stem cell transplantation, and their brentuximab vedotin exposure differed. Patients' outcomes at their best amounted to complete response, partial response or progressive disease. This table comes from immunoSEQ multiplex PCR, and its TCRdb copy is limited to in-frame clones, with some not included. The profile covers roughly 49,000 clones, with 90% appearing a single time and around 13% taken by the ten largest. This entry is derived from a study of PD-1 blockade in classical Hodgkin lymphoma. Findings and limits, study-wide: The CD4+ diversity rise by C4D1 was clearest in complete responders.

The clonotype comes from a human donor with classical Hodgkin lymphoma. V and J are TRBV18 and TRBJ2-5; weak D call: TRBD2 (5 bases). This specimen consisted of peripheral blood mononuclear cells (PBMCs), obtained before the fourth cycle of nivolumab. The CDR3 DNA reads as TGTGCCAGCTCACCTAGCGCCGAGACCCAGTACTTC. It yields the protein CASSPSAETQYF.